This T cell receptor (beta chain) emerged from a study of blood T cell repertoires in COVID-19. Study-wide context: Samples came from the United States, Italy and Spain, spanning acute and convalescent COVID-19. T cells, B-cell-depleted T cells, or PBMCs provided the cDNA or gDNA that served as material.

Between the trimmed V and J ends, which lost 3 bases and 4 bases, there was a span of 9 bases. The germline V gene encodes CDR1 MGHRA and CDR2 YSYEKL. The CDR3 has 13 amino acids. Methods used by the authors: Quantification of nucleated cells was approximated via reference gene primer amplification. The data were produced by immunoSEQ multiplex PCR, yet TCRdb's version contains in-frame clones alone and is incomplete. Clone size and V and J calls were adopted from that table, with D and trimming inferred from the DNA. In the table there are hundreds of thousands of clones, less than 90% of which are singletons.

The sequencing input was peripheral blood. The chain carries TRBV4-1 and TRBJ1-2; D is ambiguous. This receptor was identified in a man in his forties or fifties with acute or convalescent COVID-19. CDR3 coding DNA: TGCGCCAGCAGCCACAGAGGTAGCTATGGCTACACCTTC. Translated: CASSHRGSYGYTF.